This T cell receptor (beta chain) was profiled in a study of cytomegalovirus exposure and HLA in healthy donors. Researchers ran the PCR with 60 Vbeta and 13 Jbeta primers. Assay: immunoSEQ multiplex PCR; the TCRdb copy retains only in-frame clones and omits some. The table lists 35,000 to 45,000 clones, roughly half of them singletons. This CDR3 is built from 13 residues. Germline V gene sequence: CDR1 SGHDT, CDR2 YYEEEE. V was clipped by 2 bases and J by 12 bases, with 18 bases between them. The chain recombines TRBV5-6 with TRBJ2-7; a weak D match, TRBD2 (6 bases). The specimen sequenced was PBMCs. This TCR came from a man in his sixties in good health and CMV-seronegative. The CDR3 region is CASSFQEAGSLYF. The DNA for the CDR3 is TGTGCCAGCAGCTTTCAAGAGGCCGGGAGTCTGTACTTC.